The 29 T cell receptor beta chains below were found in one sample sequenced in a study of breast tumors, draining lymph nodes, adjacent tissues. The lymph nodes were axillary draining lymph nodes from breast cancer patients. TCRdb independently ran MiXCR on the multiplex PCR reads; one entry per CDR3 protein. The sample lists 130,000 or so distinct CDR3 sequences, over 20% occurring once. Sequenced sample: axillary lymph node tissue. The receptors originated from a female donor with breast cancer. Some clones in this sample may be carry-over from other donors' samples.

This clonotype was counted many times. This chain joins TRBV5-1 and TRBJ2-7; TRBD2 matches 7 bases. The J segment lost 5 bases and the V segment lost 0 bases, leaving 8 bases of the junction unmatched. Germline values: CDR1 SGHRS, CDR2 YFSETQ. This CDR3 contains 15 residues. The CDR3: CASSLDRGSGNEQYF. The CDR3 nucleotides read TGCGCCAGCAGCTTGGATAGGGGCAGCGGGAACGAGCAGTACTTC.

As to this clonotype: A much larger clone lies one base from this, so it may be a read error. The CDR3 loop reads CASGWSSVSDTQYF. Written as DNA, the CDR3 is TGTGCCAGCGGTTGGTCTAGCGTGTCAGATACGCAGTATTTT. The gene calls are TRBV27 and TRBJ2-3, with D maybe TRBD2 (6 bases). Per germline, CDR1 MNHEY and CDR2 SMNVEV (reference sequence). The V end was cut by 8 bases, the J end by 4 bases, with 16 bases between. CDR3 length: 14 residues.

This rearrangement joins TRBV19 to TRBJ1-1, with 12 bases matching TRBD1. The CDR3 is made up of 18 amino acids. With 1 base clipped from V and 0 bases from J, the junction kept 6 bases outside the gene matches. The germline CDR1 and CDR2 sequences are LNHDA and SQIVND (reference sequence). In DNA, the CDR3 is TGTGCCAGTAGTATAGGGGACAGGGGGCCGTTAATGAACACTGAAGCTTTCTTT. As protein: CASSIGDRGPLMNTEAFF.

Many counts were recorded for this clonotype. This sequence joins TRBV15 and TRBJ2-5, with TRBD2 matching over 9 bases. After removal of 0 bases from V and 2 bases from J, the junction contained 4 bases not matched to a gene. CDR1 and CDR2 (germline): LNHNV, YYDKDF (reference sequence). This CDR3 contains 16 residues. The CDR3 is CATSREAGGLQETQYF. CDR3 in DNA: TGTGCCACCAGCAGAGAGGCGGGAGGGCTTCAAGAGACCCAGTACTTC.

As to this clonotype: With a much larger clone just one base away, this may be a read error. V usage is TRBV7-2 and J usage is TRBJ2-2; 9 bases are a match to TRBD2. In germline, CDR1 is SGHTA, CDR2 FQGNSA. The CDR3 extends over 15 amino acids. The CDR3 is CAGHKGTSWTGELSF. CDR3 bases: TGTGCCGGACACAAAGGGACTAGCTGGACCGGGGAGCTGTCTTTT.

This clonotype was seen ten or more times. The DNA of the CDR3 is TGTGCCAGCAGACCGGGCACAGGTAGTTTTAGTGGAAACACCATATATTTT. This codes for CASRPGTGSFSGNTIYF. The chain has TRBV6-5 and TRBJ1-3, with a tentative D call TRBD1 (5 bases). Trimming took off 6 bases at V and 3 bases at J, with 21 bases between the two ends. There are 17 residues in the CDR3. The germline V gene has CDR1 MNHEY and CDR2 SVGAGI.

This clonotype has at least ten counts. The V call is TRBV11-3, the J call TRBJ2-3; no reliable D call. This CDR3 is built from 14 residues. The germline V gene encodes CDR1 SGHNT and CDR2 YENEEA. Trimming removed 1 base from V and 5 bases from J, with 10 bases in between. The DNA for the CDR3 is TGTGCCAGCAGCTTAGGCCCGCCCCTAGATACGCAGTATTTT. This codes for CASSLGPPLDTQYF.

The gene calls are TRBV10-3 and TRBJ1-1; tentative D call: TRBD1 (6 bases). The CDR3 length is 16 residues. Deletions cut 10 bases from V and 0 bases from J, with 21 bases between. Per the germline V gene, CDR1 is ENHRY and CDR2 is SYGVKD. The DNA of the CDR3 is TGTGCCACTTCGAGACAGGCCTCGCAGATGAACACTGAAGCTTTCTTT. Its protein is CATSRQASQMNTEAFF.

Of note for this clonotype: No conserved phenylalanine or tryptophan is present at the end of the CDR3, so a read error is the likely explanation. V and J are TRBV7-2 and TRBJ2-5; D call uncertain. The length of the CDR3 is 13 residues. In germline, CDR1 is SGHTA, CDR2 FQGNSA. With 1 base removed from V and 1 base from J, the gap between germline ends came to 4 bases. DNA for the CDR3: TGTGCCAGCAGCTTAGTTCCCCAAGAGACCCAGTACTCC. Protein: CASSLVPQETQYS.

Remarks on this clonotype: This may be a read error, as it is one base from a much larger clone. This chain connects TRBV19 to TRBJ2-1; TRBD2 aligns across 7 bases. The CDR3 is 17 residues long. Per germline, CDR1 LNHDA and CDR2 SQIVND (reference sequence). Trimming took 2 bases from V and 3 from J; bases not matched to a gene: 10. The chain's CDR3 is CASSIQSPAGIYNEQFF. The CDR3 region has the DNA TGTGCCAGTAGTATACAGTCCCCAGCGGGAATCTACAATGAGCAGTTCTTC.

This clonotype was detected ten times or more. The chain is built from TRBV2 and TRBJ2-3, with 12 positions matching TRBD1. Germline lookup yields CDR1 SNHLY and CDR2 FYNNEI. With V trimmed by 6 bases and J by 7 bases, 8 bases remained unmatched. The CDR3 runs to 15 residues. The CDR3 DNA sequence: TGTGCCAGCAGCGCCGGGACAGGGGGCTTGAATACGCAGTATTTT. Encoded protein: CASSAGTGGLNTQYF.

This clonotype was recorded a few times. This chain links TRBV28 with TRBJ2-1, with TRBD1 matching 7 bases. The CDR3 covers 15 residues. V gave up 6 bases and J gave up 4 bases; unmatched junction bases: 9. Germline lookup yields CDR1 MDHEN and CDR2 SYDVKM. CDR3 bases: TGTGCCAGCAGACCCGACAGGGTGGTTTACAATGAGCAGTTCTTC. Translated: CASRPDRVVYNEQFF.

Note on this clonotype: A much larger clone differs by one base, so this may be a read error. The chain combines TRBV7-3 with TRBJ2-2; D might be TRBD1 (6 bases). The CDR3 is 14 residues long. Germline V CDR1 and CDR2: SGHTA, FQGTGA. In nucleotides, the CDR3 is TGTGCCAGCAGCTTAACCCCAGGGGCCGGGGAGCTGCTTTTT. Its protein is CASSLTPGAGELLF.

This clonotype was detected ten times or more. The V call is TRBV5-1, the J call TRBJ1-6, with TRBD1 identical over 7 bases. Trimming removed 4 bases from V and 6 bases from J; junction bases left unmatched: 4. The CDR3 spans 14 residues. Germline V CDR1 and CDR2: SGHRS, YFSETQ. The CDR3, as DNA: TGCGCCAGCAGCCAAGGGACAGCTAATTCACCCCTCCACTTT. Encoded protein: CASSQGTANSPLHF. Filled out from reference TRBV5-1 and TRBJ1-6, the complete variable domain reads KAGVTQTPRYLIKTRGQQVTLSCSPISGHRSVSWYQQTPGQGLQFLFEYFSETQRNKGNFPGRFSGRQFSNSRSEMNVSTLELGDSALYLCASSQGTANSPLHFGNGTRLTVT.

The sample holds many counts of this clonotype. The chain is built from TRBV10-2 and TRBJ2-7; TRBD1 agrees at 7 bases. CDR1 is WSHSY and CDR2 is SAAADI in the germline V gene. The CDR3 contains 14 residues. V shed 4 bases and J 2 bases; nucleotides not matched to a gene: 5. CDR3 sequence reads: CASSVTGAAYEQYF. The CDR3 DNA is TGCGCCAGCAGTGTTACAGGGGCGGCCTACGAGCAGTACTTC.

The chain is built from TRBV2 and TRBJ2-7, with TRBD1 matching over 8 bases. V was clipped by 7 bases and J by 7 bases; unmatched bases: 9. Germline CDR1 is SNHLY and CDR2 is FYNNEI. This CDR3 is built from 13 residues. CDR3 sequence reads: CASNLDRDGEQYF. The CDR3, as DNA: TGTGCCAGCAATCTGGACAGGGATGGTGAGCAGTACTTC.

This clonotype was found a few times. The chain recombines TRBV7-9 with TRBJ2-6; tentatively, D is TRBD1 (6 bases). Germline V CDR1 and CDR2: SEHNR, FQNEAQ (reference sequence). The CDR3 extends over 15 amino acids. V dropped 5 bases and J dropped 3 bases, with 11 bases sitting between them. The CDR3 DNA is TGTGCCAGCAGCGCACAGGGTGGTGGGGCCAACGTCCTGACTTTC. Encoded protein: CASSAQGGGANVLTF.

This clonotype appeared many times. This sequence joins TRBV7-9 and TRBJ2-3; 12 bases agree with TRBD1. The junction had 5 bases not matched to a gene; V was cut back by 6 bases and J by 4 bases. The CDR3 has 15 residues. The germline gives CDR1 SEHNR, CDR2 FQNEAQ (reference sequence). CDR3 DNA sequence: TGTGCCAGCAGTAGGGACAGGGGGCGTGCAGATACGCAGTATTTT. It encodes CASSRDRGRADTQYF. Drawing the rest from reference TRBV7-9 and TRBJ2-3, the complete variable domain is DTGVSQNPRHKITKRGQNVTFRCDPISEHNRLYWYRQTLGQGPEFLTYFQNEAQLEKSRLLSDRFSAERPKGSFSTLEIQRTEQGDSAMYLCASSRDRGRADTQYFGPGTRLTVL.

This clonotype was picked up many times. The chain carries TRBV19 and TRBJ1-2; 11 nucleotides align to TRBD1. This CDR3 region has 16 residues. V trimming: 9 bases; J trimming: 5 bases; junction bases outside the gene matches: 14. The germline V gene has CDR1 LNHDA and CDR2 SQIVND (reference sequence). The CDR3 nucleotides read TGTGCCAGCGGGGACAGGGGGGACGGAAGACTATATGGCTACACCTTC. It is translated as CASGDRGDGRLYGYTF.

This clonotype has just a few counts. The chain employs TRBV6-1 and TRBJ2-1; perhaps TRBD1 as D (5 bases). The CDR3 loop spans 19 amino acids. Per the germline V gene, CDR1 is MNHNS and CDR2 is SASEGT. V lost 2 bases and J 3 bases, leaving 23 bases between the germline ends. CDR3 bases: TGTGCCAGCAGTGAAAGGGCAGGGTGGGCCAATTTGGGCTACAATGAGCAGTTCTTC. This sequence encodes CASSERAGWANLGYNEQFF.

For this clonotype: A much more abundant neighbour one base away suggests this may be a read error. The J gene is TRBJ1-5, the V gene TRBV24-1; 9 bases fit TRBD1. The CDR3 totals 15 residues. Germline V CDR1 and CDR2: KGHDR, SFDVKD. CDR3 in amino acids: CAISDAGTGIQPQHF. CDR3 in DNA: TGTGCCATCAGTGATGCCGGGACAGGGATTCAGCCCCAGCATTTT.

This clonotype was seen many times. The J gene is TRBJ2-7, the V gene TRBV5-4; D unclear. Germline V gene sequence: CDR1 SGHNT, CDR2 YYREEE (reference sequence). The CDR3 consists of 11 residues. V lost 5 bases and J lost 9, with 12 bases in between. The CDR3 reads CASRENGVQYF. The CDR3 DNA reads as TGTGCCAGCAGGGAAAATGGGGTGCAGTACTTC.

This clonotype was seen more than once but under ten times. The V and J genes are TRBV30 and TRBJ1-6; tentative D call: TRBD1 (5 bases). Trimming took off 3 bases at V and 9 bases at J, with 18 bases between the two ends. CDR1 is GTSNPN, CDR2 SVGIG, per germline (reference sequence). The CDR3 loop spans 15 amino acids. CDR3 sequence reads: CAWSGLGARGSPLHF. The CDR3 DNA is TGTGCCTGGAGCGGCCTCGGGGCACGGGGTTCACCCCTCCACTTT. Supplemented by reference TRBV30 and TRBJ1-6, the full variable domain reads SQTIHQWPATLVQPVGSPLSLECTVEGTSNPNLYWYRQAAGRGLQLLFYSVGIGQISSEVPQNLSASRPQDRQFILSSKKLLLSDSGFYLCAWSGLGARGSPLHFGNGTRLTVT.

This clonotype showed up many times. V is TRBV29-1 and J is TRBJ2-5, with 7 bases identical to TRBD2. Germline CDR1 and CDR2: SQVTM and ANQGSEA. The CDR3 loop spans 14 amino acids. V lost 8 bases and J lost 3; bases outside the gene matches: 12. CDR3 sequence reads: CSIRPWAGEETQYF. CDR3 coding DNA: TGCAGCATCCGACCATGGGCGGGAGAAGAGACCCAGTACTTC. Drawing the rest from reference TRBV29-1 and TRBJ2-5, the complete variable domain is SAVISQKPSRDICQRGTSLTIQCQVDSQVTMMFWYRQQPGQSLTLIATANQGSEATYESGFVIDKFPISRPNLTFSTLTVSNMSPEDSSIYLCSIRPWAGEETQYFGPGTRLLVL.

V usage is TRBV18 and J usage is TRBJ1-5; 8 bases agree with TRBD1. The length of the CDR3 is 15 residues. CDR1 is KGHSH, CDR2 LQKENI, per germline. Trimming removed 4 bases from V and 7 bases from J; junction bases left unmatched: 9. CDR3 sequence: CASSRGQALRQPQHF. The DNA of the CDR3 is TGTGCCAGCTCACGGGGACAGGCCCTGAGGCAGCCCCAGCATTTT.

This clonotype has a count of ten or more. The rearrangement uses TRBV7-6 and TRBJ2-2; D unresolved. Germline V gives CDR1 SGHVS, CDR2 FNYEAQ. Trimming removed 2 bases at V and 6 bases at J, with 4 bases between. The CDR3 consists of 12 residues. CDR3 region: CASSLISGELFF. CDR3 sequence (DNA): TGTGCCAGCAGCTTAATCTCCGGGGAGCTGTTTTTT.

This clonotype was seen at least ten times. CDR3 nucleotide sequence: TGCGCCAGCAGCCAGCGGGGGGGAGGGGGGCCAGATACGCAGTATTTT. This encodes CASSQRGGGGPDTQYF. J is TRBJ2-3 and V is TRBV4-1, with TRBD2 identical over 9 bases. Trimming took 3 bases from V and 4 from J; bases not matched to a gene: 8. The germline CDR1 and CDR2 sequences are MGHRA and YSYEKL. This CDR3 region has 16 residues.

As concerns this clonotype: This may be a read error: a much more frequent sequence differs by one nucleotide. The gene calls are TRBV4-1 and TRBJ2-5, with a possible D match to TRBD1 (7 bases). Germline V CDR1 and CDR2: MGHRA, YSYEKL. The CDR3 is 15 residues long. CDR3 in DNA: TGCGCCAGCAGCCGAGTCCAGGGGGGCCAAGGGACCCAGTACTTC. It translates to CASSRVQGGQGTQYF.

On this clonotype itself: Since a much larger clone is just one base distant, this may be a read error. V usage is TRBV5-1 and J usage is TRBJ2-5; TRBD2 aligns across 7 bases. Germline CDR1 and CDR2: SGHRS and YFSETQ. The CDR3 has 13 residues. The CDR3, as DNA: TGCGCCAGCAGCGGGGGGGATCAAGGGACCCAGTACTTC. The encoded protein is CASSGGDQGTQYF.